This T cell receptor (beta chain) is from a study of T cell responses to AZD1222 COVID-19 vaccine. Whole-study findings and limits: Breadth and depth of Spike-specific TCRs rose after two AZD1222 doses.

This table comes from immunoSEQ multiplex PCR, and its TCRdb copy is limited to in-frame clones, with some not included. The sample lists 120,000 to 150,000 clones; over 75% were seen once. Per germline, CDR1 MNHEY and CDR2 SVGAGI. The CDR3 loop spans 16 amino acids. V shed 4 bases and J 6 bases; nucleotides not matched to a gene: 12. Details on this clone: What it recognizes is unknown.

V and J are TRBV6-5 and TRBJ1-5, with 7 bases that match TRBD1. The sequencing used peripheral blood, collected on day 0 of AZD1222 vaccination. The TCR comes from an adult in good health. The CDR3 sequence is CASSSAFNRGGQPQHF. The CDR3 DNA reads TGTGCCAGCAGTTCCGCTTTTAACAGGGGAGGTCAGCCCCAGCATTTT.